This TCR beta chain was identified in a study of blood T cells in healthy people across ages. Study conclusions and caveats: TCR beta diversity was tightly associated with the proportion of naive T cells. Per million T cells, the diversity of TCR beta decreased roughly linearly as age advanced.

On this clonotype itself: The antigen remains undetermined.

With a J-beta primer mix and a sample-barcoded 5' primer, a second PCR ran roughly 7 to 11 cycles. Each CDR3 protein is one row after TCRdb ran MiXCR on the 5' RACE reads. The sample has 1.5 million to 2 million distinct CDR3 sequences, roughly 50% seen once; the top ten hold about 2.1%. This CDR3 is 14 amino acids long. The V end lost 2 bases, the J end lost 9 bases, and 11 bases lay between the germline ends. Germline loops: CDR1 SEHNR, CDR2 FQNEAQ (reference sequence). Sequenced: blood. The J gene is TRBJ1-6, the V gene TRBV7-9; D uncertain. This clonotype was obtained from a woman between 35 and 50 years old in good health. The CDR3 DNA is TGTGCCAGCAGCTTACACTCCGGCGGTTCACCCCTCCACTTT. Amino acid sequence: CASSLHSGGSPLHF.